This T cell receptor (beta chain) was profiled in a study of spatial heterogeneity in lung cancer. Study-wide context: There were, on average, more than 8.5 raw-read appearances for each unique TCR and UMI combination.

TCRdb re-called the 5' RACE reads through MiXCR, storing one row per CDR3 protein. The top ten clones hold under 30% of a sample with some 37,000 distinct CDR3 sequences, 6.5% to 8.5% of them seen once. Germline CDR1 reads SGHRS; CDR2 reads YFSETQ. V was shortened by 2 bases and J by 2 bases, with 13 bases between the two germline ends. The CDR3 has 15 amino acids. The time point was: sample taken at primary tumor resection. No cells were sorted before sequencing. The whole RNA sequenced was extracted from tumor, nontumor lung or frozen PBMC. This clonotype turned up a few times. The sequences come from PBMCs, collected at surgery. The TCR sequence derives from a male donor with early-stage non-small cell lung cancer. The chain employs TRBV5-1 and TRBJ1-1; no clear D gene. The CDR3 DNA reads TGCGCCAGCAGCTTTTTAAGCAGGACTAACACTGAAGCTTTCTTT. This translates into CASSFLSRTNTEAFF.